The rows below give T cell receptor beta chains drawn from one sample of a study of shared clonotypes between healthy human individuals. The repertoire was sequenced with immunoSEQ multiplex PCR; TCRdb's copy has only in-frame clones and lacks some. The table has some 500,000 clones, 65% to 80% seen once. The specimen sequenced was PBMCs. The origin of the receptors is a woman in her 40s in good health. Some clones in this sample may be carry-over from other donors' samples. Both conserved end residues are part of each CDR3. D genes are given only for firm matches. Not every row has a clone size; where given, it reads once, few, many or a size class.

v_call,clone_size,d_call,j_call,cdr3_aa,cdr3_nt
TRBV14,few,TRBD1,TRBJ1-1,CASSIGTGWNTEAFF,TGTGCCAGCAGTATCGGGACAGGCTGGAACACTGAAGCTTTCTTT
TRBV4-2,.,.,TRBJ2-2,CASSQEQGGPGELFF,TGTGCCAGCAGCCAGGAGCAGGGCGGGCCCGGGGAGCTGTTTTTT
TRBV11-2,.,.,TRBJ2-7,CASSFPWHYEQYF,TGTGCCAGCAGCTTTCCCTGGCACTACGAGCAGTACTTC
TRBV7-7,.,.,TRBJ2-5,CASSLGPNEGETQYF,TGTGCCAGCAGCTTGGGACCCAACGAGGGGGAGACCCAGTACTTC
TRBV7-9,.,.,TRBJ1-4,CASSDFYFGANEKLFF,TGTGCCAGCAGCGACTTTTATTTTGGGGCTAATGAAAAACTGTTTTTT
TRBV6-1,.,TRBD1,TRBJ1-2,CASSEMGQGHYGYTF,TGTGCCAGCAGTGAAATGGGACAGGGCCACTATGGCTACACCTTC
TRBV5-4,.,TRBD1,TRBJ2-7,CASSIGQEISYEQYF,TGTGCCAGCAGCATCGGACAGGAGATCTCCTACGAGCAGTACTTC
TRBV30,.,.,TRBJ2-5,CAWSVEVLYF,TGTGCCTGGAGTGTAGAGGTGTTGTACTTC
TRBV9,.,TRBD2,TRBJ2-7,CASSADLAGAGYEQYF,TGTGCCAGCAGCGCCGACTTAGCGGGAGCGGGTTACGAGCAGTACTTC
TRBV27,.,TRBD2,TRBJ2-7,CASSTAGASYEQYF,TGTGCCAGCAGTACAGCGGGAGCCTCCTACGAGCAGTACTTC
TRBV7-7,.,.,TRBJ2-1,CASSRLWVF,TGTGCTAGCAGCCGCCTCTGGGTCTTC
TRBV18,.,TRBD1,TRBJ1-1,CASSAGTANTEAFF,TGTGCCAGCTCAGCCGGGACAGCGAACACTGAAGCTTTCTTT
TRBV27,.,.,TRBJ1-6,CASSLSGGPSSYNSPLHF,TGTGCCAGCAGTTTATCGGGGGGACCTAGCTCCTATAATTCACCCCTCCACTTT
TRBV27,.,.,TRBJ2-3,CASSFRSVGSQYF,TGTGCCAGCAGTTTCAGGAGCGTAGGCTCGCAGTATTTT
TRBV7-2,.,TRBD1,TRBJ2-7,CASRPGQGDEEQYF,TGTGCCAGCAGGCCGGGACAGGGGGATGAGGAGCAGTACTTC
TRBV4-3,.,TRBD2,TRBJ2-7,CASSQDQPGLAGVHEQYF,TGCGCCAGCAGCCAAGACCAACCAGGACTAGCGGGAGTCCACGAGCAGTACTTC
TRBV7-2,.,TRBD1,TRBJ1-2,CASSTVRRGQKIPLGYTF,TGTGCCAGCAGCACTGTACGACGGGGACAGAAGATTCCCCTTGGCTACACCTTC
TRBV7-9,many,.,TRBJ2-3,CASSLGLGRDTQYF,TGTGCCAGCAGCTTAGGGCTGGGGCGGGATACGCAGTATTTT
TRBV19,once,TRBD1,TRBJ2-2,CATRGQAVHTGELFF,TGTGCCACTAGAGGACAGGCAGTCCACACCGGGGAGCTGTTTTTT
TRBV27,.,.,TRBJ1-1,CASSLWQNTEAFF,TGTGCCAGCAGTTTATGGCAGAACACTGAAGCTTTCTTT
TRBV30,.,.,TRBJ2-1,CASFTGLGFNEQFF,TGTGCCTCCTTTACGGGGCTCGGTTTCAATGAGCAGTTCTTC
TRBV4-3,.,TRBD2,TRBJ2-2,CASSQDDSGHPPNTGELFF,TGCGCCAGCAGCCAAGACGATAGCGGGCACCCCCCGAACACCGGGGAGCTGTTTTTT
TRBV25-1,.,TRBD2,TRBJ2-3,CASSDPPGTSVDTDTQYF,TGTGCCAGCAGTGACCCCCCCGGGACTAGCGTTGACACAGATACGCAGTATTTT
TRBV5-6,.,.,TRBJ2-1,CASSLGRRYNEQFF,TGTGCCAGCAGCTTGGGGCGCCGCTACAATGAGCAGTTCTTC
TRBV2,.,TRBD2,TRBJ2-7,CASTGTSGYEQYF,TGTGCCAGCACAGGGACTAGTGGCTACGAGCAGTACTTC
TRBV7-2,.,.,TRBJ1-1,CASIPLVAGGTEAFF,TGTGCCAGCATCCCCCTGGTAGCGGGGGGCACTGAAGCTTTCTTT
TRBV19,.,.,TRBJ1-2,CASSVTGRYGYTF,TGTGCCAGTAGTGTCACAGGGAGGTATGGCTACACCTTC
TRBV18,.,.,TRBJ1-2,CASSPVGDSSYGYTF,TGTGCCAGCTCACCAGTAGGAGACAGTTCCTATGGCTACACCTTC
TRBV20-1,few,TRBD1,TRBJ2-7,CLADRGDEQYF,TGCTTGGCGGACAGGGGGGACGAGCAGTACTTC
TRBV2,many,.,TRBJ2-7,CASSSDSGAYEQYF,TGTGCCAGCAGTTCCGACAGTGGGGCCTACGAGCAGTACTTC
TRBV5-4,once,TRBD2,TRBJ2-1,CASSPGLASYNEQFF,TGTGCCAGCAGCCCGGGACTAGCATCCTACAATGAGCAGTTCTTC